Presented here are 24 T cell receptor beta chains from one specimen sequenced in a study of blood T cells in healthy people across ages. A J-beta primer mix and a sample-barcoded 5' primer were used in a second PCR of roughly 6 to 12 cycles. TCRdb re-called the 5' RACE reads through MiXCR, storing one row per CDR3 protein. The data show about 2 million distinct CDR3 sequences, roughly 52% seen once. Sequenced material: blood. The receptors originated from a woman aged 40 to 50 in good health.

In its sample, this clonotype was seen a few times. V is TRBV5-1 and J is TRBJ1-2; D may be TRBD1 (5 bases). The CDR3 is 15 amino acids. With 5 bases removed from V and 2 bases from J, the gap between germline ends came to 16 bases. Germline V gene lookup returns CDR1 SGHRS and CDR2 YFSETQ. This chain's CDR3 is CASRPGTVDNYGYTF. The CDR3 nucleotides read TGCGCCAGCAGACCAGGGACGGTAGACAACTATGGCTACACCTTC. The entire variable domain, with the rest obtained from reference TRBV5-1 and TRBJ1-2, is as follows: KAGVTQTPRYLIKTRGQQVTLSCSPISGHRSVSWYQQTPGQGLQFLFEYFSETQRNKGNFPGRFSGRQFSNSRSEMNVSTLELGDSALYLCASRPGTVDNYGYTFGSGTRLTVV.

This clonotype has only a few counts. This chain connects TRBV12-3 or TRBV12-4 to TRBJ2-5, with 10 bases lining up with TRBD1. There are 17 residues in the CDR3. V lost 6 bases to trimming and J lost 1 base; unmatched junction nucleotides: 11. DNA of the CDR3: TGTGCCAGCAGCGCCGGGACAGGGGTCTCGGGCCAAGAGACCCAGTACTTC. The encoded protein is CASSAGTGVSGQETQYF.

The rearrangement links TRBV6-5 to TRBJ2-3; TRBD2 matches 13 bases. The CDR3 runs 15 residues. The germline gives CDR1 MNHEY, CDR2 SVGAGI. Trimming at V came to 8 bases and at J to 2 bases, leaving 4 bases not matched to a gene. This chain's CDR3 is CASGLAGDHTDTQYF. DNA for the CDR3: TGTGCCAGCGGACTAGCGGGGGACCACACAGATACGCAGTATTTT.

The chain uses TRBV7-8 and TRBJ2-3, with 8 bases lining up with TRBD2. V lost 2 bases to trimming and J lost 1 base; unmatched junction nucleotides: 11. Germline CDR1 reads SGHVS; CDR2 reads FQNEAQ. This CDR3 spans 18 amino acids. CDR3 sequence reads: CASSLHAILSGGTDTQYF. The CDR3 nucleotides read TGTGCCAGCAGCTTACACGCTATTCTTAGCGGGGGCACAGATACGCAGTATTTT.

J is TRBJ1-2 and V is TRBV28; D gene ambiguous. CDR3 length: 12 amino acids. Germline lookup yields CDR1 MDHEN and CDR2 SYDVKM. Trimming took off 1 base at V and 6 bases at J, with 6 bases between the two ends. The CDR3 DNA sequence: TGTGCCAGCAGTTTATTCCGGGATGGCTACACCTTC. Residues: CASSLFRDGYTF.

This rearrangement joins TRBV4-1 to TRBJ2-1; 7 nucleotides align to TRBD1. Per the germline V gene, CDR1 is MGHRA and CDR2 is YSYEKL. The CDR3 runs 12 residues. The junction had 3 bases not matched to a gene; V was cut back by 5 bases and J by 8 bases. The CDR3 DNA reads TGCGCCAGCAGCAACAGGGGTGATGAGCAGTTCTTC. Amino acids: CASSNRGDEQFF.

This clonotype was seen only a few times. The rearrangement uses TRBV29-1 and TRBJ2-1, with D unresolved. The CDR3 has 10 residues. The germline V and J ends were trimmed by 7 bases and 8 bases, with 9 bases remaining between them. The germline gives CDR1 SQVTM, CDR2 ANQGSEA. The CDR3 coding sequence is TGCAGCGCCGTTTCCGATGAGCAGTTCTTC. This translates into CSAVSDEQFF.

This clonotype showed up just a few times. The chain links TRBV7-2 to TRBJ2-5; D is unclear. With 1 base removed from V and 3 bases from J, the gap between germline ends came to 9 bases. Germline lookup yields CDR1 SGHTA and CDR2 FQGNSA. The CDR3 has 14 residues. CDR3 DNA sequence: TGTGCCAGCAGCTTAGAAGTCAGAGAAGAGACCCAGTACTTC. Translation: CASSLEVREETQYF.

This chain joins TRBV7-9 and TRBJ2-5; tentative D call: TRBD2 (6 bases). The CDR3 covers 17 residues. Deletions cut 8 bases from V and 6 bases from J, with 28 bases between. CDR1 is SEHNR, CDR2 FQNEAQ, per germline (reference sequence). For the CDR3, the DNA is TGTGCCAGCCTCCCCCAAGTCCAGGGAGGACGGGGGAAGACCCAGTACTTC. This sequence encodes CASLPQVQGGRGKTQYF. The complete variable domain, with remaining parts taken from reference TRBV7-9 and TRBJ2-5, reads DTGVSQNPRHKITKRGQNVTFRCDPISEHNRLYWYRQTLGQGPEFLTYFQNEAQLEKSRLLSDRFSAERPKGSFSTLEIQRTEQGDSAMYLCASLPQVQGGRGKTQYFGPGTRLLVL.

V gene TRBV12-3 or TRBV12-4 combines with J gene TRBJ2-4, with 7 bases matching TRBD1. The DNA end is more similar to TRBJ2-7, so the J call may be wrong. This CDR3 region has 15 residues. CDR3 sequence (DNA): TGTGCCAGCAGTTTTTTGACAGGGTATTGCGGCGAGCAGTACTTC. Translated, it gives CASSFLTGYCGEQYF.

V and J are TRBV25-1 and TRBJ1-2; D is possibly TRBD1 (5 bases). The length of the CDR3 is 13 residues. V gave up 4 bases and J gave up 8 bases, with 14 bases separating them. The germline V gene has CDR1 MGHDK and CDR2 SYGVNS. The CDR3 reads CASSALGGRGYTF. CDR3 nucleotides: TGTGCCAGCAGTGCTTTGGGGGGACGGGGCTACACCTTC.

The genes are TRBV4-2 and TRBJ2-1; perhaps TRBD2 as D (6 bases). Trimming took off 3 bases at V and 6 bases at J, with 9 bases between the two ends. Germline V gene data show CDR1 as LGHNA and CDR2 as YNFKEQ. CDR3 size: 13 residues. The CDR3, as DNA: TGTGCCAGCAGCCAGTACGGGAGCAATGAGCAGTTCTTC. The encoded protein is CASSQYGSNEQFF.

The rearrangement joins TRBV5-5 to TRBJ1-2; 10 bases are a match to TRBD1. The germline V gene encodes CDR1 SGHKS and CDR2 YYEKEE (reference sequence). V shed 4 bases and J 8 bases; nucleotides not matched to a gene: 8. The CDR3 covers 14 residues. CDR3 amino acids: CASSVPGQGYGYTF. The CDR3 bases are TGTGCCAGCAGCGTCCCGGGACAGGGGTACGGCTACACCTTC.

The gene calls are TRBV28 and TRBJ2-1, with 7 positions matching TRBD1. Germline V gene sequence: CDR1 MDHEN, CDR2 SYDVKM. This CDR3 contains 12 residues. The J segment lost 8 bases and the V segment lost 11 bases, leaving 9 bases of the junction unmatched. DNA of the CDR3: TGTGCCGCAGTCAGGACAGGCGATGAGCAGTTCTTC. It codes for CAAVRTGDEQFF.

This clonotype was seen only a few times. The chain has TRBV24-1 and TRBJ2-5; no firm D call. The CDR3 is made up of 13 amino acids. The V end was cut by 3 bases, the J end by 1 base, with 5 bases between. CDR1 KGHDR and CDR2 SFDVKD come from the germline V gene. The CDR3 nucleotides are TGTGCCACCAGTGATAGGCCCCAAGAGACCCAGTACTTC. This codes for CATSDRPQETQYF.

The rearrangement joins TRBV27 to TRBJ2-4; D is perhaps TRBD2 (6 bases). Judging by the DNA end, TRBJ2-7 fits better; the J call may be wrong. Germline CDR1 and CDR2: MNHEY and SMNVEV (reference sequence). The CDR3 extends over 15 amino acids. CDR3 bases: TGTGCCAGCAGTTTCAGGGCCGGGGGATTGTACGAGCAGTACTTC. Translated: CASSFRAGGLYEQYF.

This clonotype was seen ten or more times. This chain connects TRBV7-2 to TRBJ1-2; the D gene is possibly TRBD1 (6 bases). The CDR3 has 16 residues. In germline, CDR1 is SGHTA, CDR2 FQGNSA. Trimming removed 1 base at V and 8 bases at J, with 20 bases between. The CDR3 DNA is TGTGCCAGCAGCTTAGGAACGGCGGGGGGCGTACGGGGCTACACCTTC. Its protein product is CASSLGTAGGVRGYTF.

The count of this clonotype is one. J is TRBJ2-1 and V is TRBV20-1, with 8 nucleotides matching TRBD1. V lost 6 bases to trimming and J lost 15 bases; unmatched junction nucleotides: 10. The CDR3 length is 11 residues. From germline, CDR1 is DFQATT and CDR2 SNEGSKA (reference sequence). DNA for the CDR3: TGCAGTGCCAAGGACAGGGAAAAACGGTTCTTC. Amino acids: CSAKDREKRFF.

Only a few counts were recorded for this clonotype. V and J are TRBV28 and TRBJ1-2, with unresolved D. CDR1 and CDR2 (germline): MDHEN, SYDVKM. CDR3 length equals 13 residues. Between the trimmed V and J ends, which lost 4 bases and 7 bases, there was a span of 13 bases. The CDR3 region is CASSSRGLGGYTF. The CDR3 nucleotides are TGTGCCAGCAGTTCCCGCGGGTTAGGTGGCTACACCTTC.

The chain carries TRBV7-2 and TRBJ2-2; maybe TRBD2 (5 bases). Per germline, CDR1 SGHTA and CDR2 FQGNSA. The CDR3 extends over 16 amino acids. The germline V and J ends were trimmed by 2 bases and 0 bases, with 10 bases remaining between them. CDR3 DNA: TGTGCCAGCAGCTTAACGGGGAGATCGAACACCGGGGAGCTGTTTTTT. It yields the protein CASSLTGRSNTGELFF.

This sequence joins TRBV27 and TRBJ1-2; 12 bases fit TRBD1. CDR1 and CDR2 (germline): MNHEY, SMNVEV (reference sequence). The V gene end was trimmed by 5 bases and the J gene end by 8 bases; junction bases not matched to a gene: 6. CDR3 length: 14 residues. CDR3 nucleotide sequence: TGTGCCAGCAGTGTGGGACAGGGGGCGGTAGGCTACACCTTC. It encodes CASSVGQGAVGYTF.

The sample holds a few counts of this clonotype. The J gene is TRBJ1-2, the V gene TRBV5-1; tentative D call: TRBD1 (5 bases). This CDR3 is built from 15 residues. Germline assignment: CDR1 SGHRS and CDR2 YFSETQ. V was trimmed by 0 bases and J by 1 base, leaving 10 bases between them. CDR3 in DNA: TGCGCCAGCAGCTTGGATCTAGGGGATAACTATGGCTACACCTTC. Translated: CASSLDLGDNYGYTF.

Regarding this clonotype: A read error may explain this, as a much larger clone is one base away. The chain couples TRBV7-2 to TRBJ2-7; D gene ambiguous. CDR1 and CDR2 (germline): SGHTA, FQGNSA. The CDR3 contains 13 residues. V was shortened by 10 bases and J by 1 base, with 14 bases between the two germline ends. The CDR3 DNA sequence: TGTGCCATCAGTCGTTCCCCTTCCTACGAGCAGTACTTC. Its translation is CAISRSPSYEQYF.

Turning to this clonotype: Its ends do not fully match the called genes, so a read error is possible. The chain uses TRBV11-2 and TRBJ2-1; 12 bases are a match to TRBD2. CDR3 length: 15 amino acids. Per germline, CDR1 SGHAT and CDR2 FQNNGV. In DNA form, the CDR3 reads TGTGCCAGCAGCGCACTAGCGGGGGGTCGTAATGAGCTGTTCTTC. This codes for CASSALAGGRNELFF. The complete variable domain, with remaining parts taken from reference TRBV11-2 and TRBJ2-1, reads EAGVAQSPRYKIIEKRQSVAFWCNPISGHATLYWYQQILGQGPKLLIQFQNNGVVDDSQLPKDRFSAERLKGVDSTLKIQPAKLEDSAVYLCASSALAGGRNELFFGPGTRLTVL.